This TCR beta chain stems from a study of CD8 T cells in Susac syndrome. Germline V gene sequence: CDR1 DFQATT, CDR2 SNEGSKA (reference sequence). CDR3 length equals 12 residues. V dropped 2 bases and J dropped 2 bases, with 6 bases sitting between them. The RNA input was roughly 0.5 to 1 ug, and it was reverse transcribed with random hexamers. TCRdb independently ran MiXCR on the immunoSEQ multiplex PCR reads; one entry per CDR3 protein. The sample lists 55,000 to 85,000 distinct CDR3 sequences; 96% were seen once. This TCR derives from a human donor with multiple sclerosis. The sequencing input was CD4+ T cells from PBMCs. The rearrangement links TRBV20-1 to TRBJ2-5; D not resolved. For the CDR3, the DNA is TGCAGTGCTAGATTCGCGCAAGAGACCCAGTACTTC. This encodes CSARFAQETQYF.